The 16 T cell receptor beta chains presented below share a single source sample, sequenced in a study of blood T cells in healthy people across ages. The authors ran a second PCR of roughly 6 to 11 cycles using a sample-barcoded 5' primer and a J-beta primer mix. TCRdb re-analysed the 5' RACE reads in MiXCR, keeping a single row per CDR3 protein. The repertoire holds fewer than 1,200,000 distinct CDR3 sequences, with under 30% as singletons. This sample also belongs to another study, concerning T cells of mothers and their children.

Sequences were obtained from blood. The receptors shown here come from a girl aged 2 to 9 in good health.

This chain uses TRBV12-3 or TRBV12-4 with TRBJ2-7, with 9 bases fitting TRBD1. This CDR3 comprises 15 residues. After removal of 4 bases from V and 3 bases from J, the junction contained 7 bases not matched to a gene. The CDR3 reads CASSYPGQGLYEQYF. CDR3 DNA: TGTGCCAGCAGTTACCCGGGACAGGGTCTCTACGAGCAGTACTTC.

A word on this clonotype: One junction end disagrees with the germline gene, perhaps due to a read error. This CDR3 reads CASSLSALAEGSYNEQFF. CDR3 coding DNA: TGTGCCAGCAGCTTATCGGCTCTAGCTGAGGGGTCCTACAATGAGCAGTTCTTC. This rearrangement joins TRBV27 to TRBJ2-1; TRBD1 or TRBD2 may be the D gene (5 bases each). The CDR3 is 18 amino acids. The germline V gene has CDR1 MNHEY and CDR2 SMNVEV (reference sequence).

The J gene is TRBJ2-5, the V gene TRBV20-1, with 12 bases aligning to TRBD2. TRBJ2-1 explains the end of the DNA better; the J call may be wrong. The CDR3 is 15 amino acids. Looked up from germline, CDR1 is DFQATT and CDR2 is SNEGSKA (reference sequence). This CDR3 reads CSATLAGGTKLEQFF. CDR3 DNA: TGCAGTGCTACGCTAGCGGGAGGGACAAAGTTAGAGCAGTTCTTC.

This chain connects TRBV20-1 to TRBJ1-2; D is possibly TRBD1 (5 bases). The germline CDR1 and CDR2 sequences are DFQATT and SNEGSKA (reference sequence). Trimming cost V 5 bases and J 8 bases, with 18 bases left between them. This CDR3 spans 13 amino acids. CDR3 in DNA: TGCAGTGCTCGATTAGGGGCCGAGAGGGGCTACACCTTC. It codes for CSARLGAERGYTF.

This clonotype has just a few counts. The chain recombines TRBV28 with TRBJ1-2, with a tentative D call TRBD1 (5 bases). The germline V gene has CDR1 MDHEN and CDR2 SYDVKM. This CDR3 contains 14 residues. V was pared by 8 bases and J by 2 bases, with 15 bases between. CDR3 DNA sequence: TGTGCCAGCGGGGAAGGGGAGGCCAACTATGGCTACACCTTC. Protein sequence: CASGEGEANYGYTF.

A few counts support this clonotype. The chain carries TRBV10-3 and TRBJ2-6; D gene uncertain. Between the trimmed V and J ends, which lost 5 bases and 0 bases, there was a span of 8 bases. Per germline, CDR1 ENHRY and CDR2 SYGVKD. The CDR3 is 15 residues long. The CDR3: CAISPTVSGANVLTF. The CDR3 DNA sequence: TGTGCCATCAGTCCAACAGTCTCTGGGGCCAACGTCCTGACTTTC.

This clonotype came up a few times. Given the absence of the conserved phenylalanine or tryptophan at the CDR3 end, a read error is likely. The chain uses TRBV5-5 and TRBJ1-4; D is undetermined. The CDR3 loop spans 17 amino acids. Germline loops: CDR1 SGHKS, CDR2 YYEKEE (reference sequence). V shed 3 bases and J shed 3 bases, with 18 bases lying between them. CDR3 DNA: TGTGCCAGCAGCTGGACCATCGAAAGAGGCGCTAATGAAAAACTGTTTCTT. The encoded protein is CASSWTIERGANEKLFL.

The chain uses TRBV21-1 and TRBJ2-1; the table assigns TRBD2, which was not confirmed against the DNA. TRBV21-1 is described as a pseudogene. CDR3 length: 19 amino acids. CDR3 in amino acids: CASSKGVFSGRAPYNEQFF. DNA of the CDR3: TGTGCCAGCAGCAAAGGGGTGTTTAGCGGGAGGGCCCCCTACAATGAGCAGTTCTTC.

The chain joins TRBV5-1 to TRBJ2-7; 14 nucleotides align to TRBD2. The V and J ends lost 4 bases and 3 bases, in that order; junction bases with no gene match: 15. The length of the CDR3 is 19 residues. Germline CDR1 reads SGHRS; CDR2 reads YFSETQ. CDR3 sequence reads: CASSIGTSGGRRFNYEQYF. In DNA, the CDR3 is TGCGCCAGCAGCATAGGGACTAGCGGGGGAAGGAGGTTTAACTACGAGCAGTACTTC.

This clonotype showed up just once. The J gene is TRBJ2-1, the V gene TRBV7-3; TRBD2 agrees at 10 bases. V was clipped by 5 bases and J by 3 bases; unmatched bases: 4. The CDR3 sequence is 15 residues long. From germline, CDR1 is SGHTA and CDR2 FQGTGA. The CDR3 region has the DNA TGTGCCAGCAGCATTAGCGGGAGGATCTACAATGAGCAGTTCTTC. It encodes CASSISGRIYNEQFF.

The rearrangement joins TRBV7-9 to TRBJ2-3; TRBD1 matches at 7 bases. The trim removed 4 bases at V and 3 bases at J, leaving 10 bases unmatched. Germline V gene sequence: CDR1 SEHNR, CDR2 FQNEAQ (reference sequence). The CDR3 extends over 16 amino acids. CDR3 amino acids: CASSSTNLQGTDTQYF. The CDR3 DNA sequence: TGTGCCAGCAGCTCAACCAACTTACAGGGGACAGATACGCAGTATTTT. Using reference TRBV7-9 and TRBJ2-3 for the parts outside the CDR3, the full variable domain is DTGVSQNPRHKITKRGQNVTFRCDPISEHNRLYWYRQTLGQGPEFLTYFQNEAQLEKSRLLSDRFSAERPKGSFSTLEIQRTEQGDSAMYLCASSSTNLQGTDTQYFGPGTRLTVL.

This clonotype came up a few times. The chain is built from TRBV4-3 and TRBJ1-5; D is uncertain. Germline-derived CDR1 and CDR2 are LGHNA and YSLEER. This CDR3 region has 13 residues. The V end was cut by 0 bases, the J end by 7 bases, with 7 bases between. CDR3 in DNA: TGCGCCAGCAGCCAAGACCTACTACAGCCCCAGCATTTT. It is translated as CASSQDLLQPQHF.

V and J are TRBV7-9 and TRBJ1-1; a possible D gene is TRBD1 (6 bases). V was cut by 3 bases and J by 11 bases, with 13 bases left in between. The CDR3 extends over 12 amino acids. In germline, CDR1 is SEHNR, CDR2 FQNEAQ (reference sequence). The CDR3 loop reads CASSFGGESAFF. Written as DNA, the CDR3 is TGTGCCAGCAGCTTTGGGGGCGAATCGGCTTTCTTT.

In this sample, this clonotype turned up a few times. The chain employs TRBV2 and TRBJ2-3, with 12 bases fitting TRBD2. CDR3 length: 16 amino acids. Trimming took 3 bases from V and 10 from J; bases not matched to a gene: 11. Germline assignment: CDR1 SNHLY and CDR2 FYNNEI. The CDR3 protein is CASSEITGLAGSAQYF. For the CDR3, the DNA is TGTGCCAGCAGTGAGATTACAGGACTAGCGGGGTCGGCGCAGTATTTT.

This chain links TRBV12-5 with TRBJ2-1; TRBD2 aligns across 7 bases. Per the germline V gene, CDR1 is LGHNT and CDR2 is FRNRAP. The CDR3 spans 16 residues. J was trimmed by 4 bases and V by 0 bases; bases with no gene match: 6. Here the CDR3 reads CASGLVVASGYNEQFF. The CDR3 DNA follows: TGTGCTAGTGGTTTGGTAGTGGCTAGCGGTTACAATGAGCAGTTCTTC. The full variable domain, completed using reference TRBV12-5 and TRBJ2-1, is DARVTQTPRHKVTEMGQEVTMRCQPILGHNTVFWYRQTMMQGLELLAYFRNRAPLDDSGMPKDRFSAEMPDATLATLKIQPSEPRDSAVYFCASGLVVASGYNEQFFGPGTRLTVL.

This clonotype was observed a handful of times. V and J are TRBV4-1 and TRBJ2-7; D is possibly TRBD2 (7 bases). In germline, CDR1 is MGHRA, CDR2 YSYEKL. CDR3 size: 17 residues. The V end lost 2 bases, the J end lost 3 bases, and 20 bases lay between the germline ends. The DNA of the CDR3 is TGCGCCAGCAGCCAACAAGTGGGGGGGCAGGGGATCTACGAGCAGTACTTC. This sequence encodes CASSQQVGGQGIYEQYF.